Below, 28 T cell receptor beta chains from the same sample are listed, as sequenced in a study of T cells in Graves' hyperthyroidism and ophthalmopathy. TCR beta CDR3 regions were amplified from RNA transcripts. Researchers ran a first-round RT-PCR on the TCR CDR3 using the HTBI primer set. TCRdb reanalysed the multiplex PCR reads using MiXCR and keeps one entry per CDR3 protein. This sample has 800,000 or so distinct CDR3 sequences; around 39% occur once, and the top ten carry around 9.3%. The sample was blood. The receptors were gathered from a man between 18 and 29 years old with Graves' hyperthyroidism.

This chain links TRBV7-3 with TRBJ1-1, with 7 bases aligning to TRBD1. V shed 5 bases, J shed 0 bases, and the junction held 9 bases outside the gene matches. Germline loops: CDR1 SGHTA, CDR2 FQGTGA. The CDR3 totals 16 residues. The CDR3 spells CASSRGGQILNTEAFF. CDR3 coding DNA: TGTGCCAGCAGCAGAGGGGGACAGATCCTGAACACTGAAGCTTTCTTT.

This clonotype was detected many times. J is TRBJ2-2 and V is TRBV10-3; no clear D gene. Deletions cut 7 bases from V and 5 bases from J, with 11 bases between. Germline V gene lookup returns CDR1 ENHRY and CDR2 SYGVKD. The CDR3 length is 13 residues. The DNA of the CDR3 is TGTGCCATCACAGGCCTAGAAACCGGGGAGCTGTTTTTT. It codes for CAITGLETGELFF.

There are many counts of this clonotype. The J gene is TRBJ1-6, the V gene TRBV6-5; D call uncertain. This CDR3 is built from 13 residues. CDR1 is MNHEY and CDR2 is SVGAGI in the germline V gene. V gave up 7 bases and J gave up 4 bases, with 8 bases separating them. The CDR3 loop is CASIDQYNSPLHF. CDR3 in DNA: TGTGCCAGCATCGACCAGTATAATTCACCCCTCCACTTT.

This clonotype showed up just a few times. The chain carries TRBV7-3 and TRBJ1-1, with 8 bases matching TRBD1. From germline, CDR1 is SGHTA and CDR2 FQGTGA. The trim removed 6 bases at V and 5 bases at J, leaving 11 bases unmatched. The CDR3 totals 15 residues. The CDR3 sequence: CASSQSQGGDTEAFF. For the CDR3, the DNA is TGTGCCAGCAGTCAATCACAGGGGGGAGATACTGAAGCTTTCTTT.

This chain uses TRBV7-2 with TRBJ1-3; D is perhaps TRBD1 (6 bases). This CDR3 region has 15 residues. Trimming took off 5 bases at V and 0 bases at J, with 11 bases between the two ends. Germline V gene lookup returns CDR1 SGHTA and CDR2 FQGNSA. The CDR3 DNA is TGTGCCAGCAGCGAGGGGGGGGGCTCTGGAAACACCATATATTTT. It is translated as CASSEGGGSGNTIYF.

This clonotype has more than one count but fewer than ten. The CDR3 is CASSLIYRDNYGYTF. As DNA, the CDR3 is TGTGCCAGCAGCTTAATTTACAGGGACAATTATGGCTACACCTTC. J is TRBJ1-2 and V is TRBV7-2; a possible D gene is TRBD1 (6 bases). The germline gives CDR1 SGHTA, CDR2 FQGNSA. The CDR3 extends over 15 amino acids. The V gene lost 2 bases and the J gene lost 5 bases, with 15 bases spanning the gap.

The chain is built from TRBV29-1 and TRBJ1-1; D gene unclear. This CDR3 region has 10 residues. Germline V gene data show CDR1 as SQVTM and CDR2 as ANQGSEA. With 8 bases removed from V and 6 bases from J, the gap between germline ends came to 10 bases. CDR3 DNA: TGCAGCCCATTTCGTTCTGAAGCTTTCTTT. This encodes CSPFRSEAFF.

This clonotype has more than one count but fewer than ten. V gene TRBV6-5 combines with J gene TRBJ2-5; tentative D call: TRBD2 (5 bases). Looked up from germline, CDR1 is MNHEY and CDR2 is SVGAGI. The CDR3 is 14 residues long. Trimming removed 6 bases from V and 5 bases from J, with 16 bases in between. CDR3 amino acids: CASRRASMGETQYF. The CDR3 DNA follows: TGTGCCAGCAGGCGGGCCTCAATGGGGGAGACCCAGTACTTC.

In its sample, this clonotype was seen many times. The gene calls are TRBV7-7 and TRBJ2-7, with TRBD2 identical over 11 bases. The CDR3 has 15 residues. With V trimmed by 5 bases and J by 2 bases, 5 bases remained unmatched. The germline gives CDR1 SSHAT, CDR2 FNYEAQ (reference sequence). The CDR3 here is CASSPETSGTYEQYF. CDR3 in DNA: TGTGCCAGCAGCCCGGAGACTAGCGGGACCTACGAGCAGTACTTC.

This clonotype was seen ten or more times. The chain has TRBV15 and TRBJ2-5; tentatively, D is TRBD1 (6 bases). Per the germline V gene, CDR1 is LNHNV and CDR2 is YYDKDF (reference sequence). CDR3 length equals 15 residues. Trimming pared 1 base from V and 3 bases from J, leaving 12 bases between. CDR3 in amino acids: CATSRGGAGEETQYF. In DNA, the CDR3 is TGTGCCACCAGCAGAGGGGGCGCAGGGGAAGAGACCCAGTACTTC.

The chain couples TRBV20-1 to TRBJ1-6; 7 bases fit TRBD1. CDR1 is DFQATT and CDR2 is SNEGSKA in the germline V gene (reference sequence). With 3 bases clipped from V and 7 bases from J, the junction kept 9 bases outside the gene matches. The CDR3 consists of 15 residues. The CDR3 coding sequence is TGCAGTGCTAGTAGGCGTGGGACAGCGAATTCACCCCTCCACTTT. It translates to CSASRRGTANSPLHF.

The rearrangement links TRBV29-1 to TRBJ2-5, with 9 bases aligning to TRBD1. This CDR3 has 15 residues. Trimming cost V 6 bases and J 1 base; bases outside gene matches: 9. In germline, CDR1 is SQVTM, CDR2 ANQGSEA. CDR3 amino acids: CSVKQGAATQETQYF. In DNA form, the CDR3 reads TGCAGCGTAAAACAGGGGGCGGCGACCCAAGAGACCCAGTACTTC.

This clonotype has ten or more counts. CDR3 sequence (DNA): TGTGCCAGCAGCCCGGACACCTACGAGCAGTACTTC. It translates to CASSPDTYEQYF. This sequence joins TRBV19 and TRBJ2-7; tentatively, D is TRBD1 (5 bases). Germline V gives CDR1 LNHDA, CDR2 SQIVND (reference sequence). V lost 9 bases to trimming and J lost 2 bases, with 11 bases between them. The CDR3 runs 12 residues.

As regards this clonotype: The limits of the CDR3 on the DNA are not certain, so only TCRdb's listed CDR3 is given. CDR3 protein: CASSGSEAFFDRGGGYTF. The V and J genes are TRBV6-1 and TRBJ1-2; no check of the table's D call, TRBD1, against the DNA was made. The CDR3 is 18 residues long, ends included. Germline CDR1 reads MNHNS; CDR2 reads SASEGT.

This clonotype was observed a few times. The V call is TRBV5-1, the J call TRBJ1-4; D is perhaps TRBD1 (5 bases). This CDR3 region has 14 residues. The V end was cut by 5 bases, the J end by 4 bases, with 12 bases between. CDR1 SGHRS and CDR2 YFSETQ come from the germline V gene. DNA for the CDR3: TGCGCCAGCAGGGGAATACAGGATAATGAAAAACTGTTTTTT. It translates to CASRGIQDNEKLFF.

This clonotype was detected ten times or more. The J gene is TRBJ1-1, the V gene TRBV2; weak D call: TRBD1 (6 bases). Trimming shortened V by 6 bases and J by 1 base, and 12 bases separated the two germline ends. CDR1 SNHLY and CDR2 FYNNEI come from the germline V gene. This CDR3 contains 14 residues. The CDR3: CASRKSTGNTEAFF. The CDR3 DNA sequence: TGTGCCAGCAGGAAGTCGACAGGGAACACTGAAGCTTTCTTT.

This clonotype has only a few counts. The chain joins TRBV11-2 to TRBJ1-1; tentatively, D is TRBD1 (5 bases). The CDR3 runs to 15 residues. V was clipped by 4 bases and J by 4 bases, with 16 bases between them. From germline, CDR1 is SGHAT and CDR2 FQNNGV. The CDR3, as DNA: TGTGCCAGCAGCTCCCCCTACAGGCCAGGCACTGAAGCTTTCTTT. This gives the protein CASSSPYRPGTEAFF.

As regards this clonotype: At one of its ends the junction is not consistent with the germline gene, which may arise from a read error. CDR3 region: CASSWGTADQPQHF. CDR3 sequence (DNA): TGTGCCAGCAGTTGGGGGACAGCTGATCAGCCCCAGCATTTT. This rearrangement joins TRBV24-1 to TRBJ1-5; 7 nucleotides match TRBD1. This CDR3 spans 14 amino acids. Germline V lookup: CDR1 KGHDR, CDR2 SFDVKD.

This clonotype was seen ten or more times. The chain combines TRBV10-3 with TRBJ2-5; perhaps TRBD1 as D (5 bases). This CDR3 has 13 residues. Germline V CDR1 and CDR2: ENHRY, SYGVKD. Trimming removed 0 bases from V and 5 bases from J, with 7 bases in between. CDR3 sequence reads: CAISESNRETQYF. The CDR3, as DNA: TGTGCCATCAGTGAGTCTAACAGGGAGACCCAGTACTTC.

The CDR3 region has the DNA TGCAGTGCCGGGACTAGCGGGGTCGCGGGTGAAAAACTGTTTTTT. Protein product: CSAGTSGVAGEKLFF. The chain links TRBV20-1 to TRBJ1-4; a weak D match, TRBD1 (5 bases). This CDR3 is 15 amino acids long. Germline V gene data show CDR1 as DFQATT and CDR2 as SNEGSKA (reference sequence). The germline V and J ends were trimmed by 6 bases and 7 bases, with 21 bases remaining between them.

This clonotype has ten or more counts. The CDR3 loop reads CASSTGAGSQPQHF. CDR3 DNA: TGTGCCAGCAGCACGGGAGCAGGGAGTCAGCCCCAGCATTTT. The V and J genes are TRBV7-9 and TRBJ1-5; maybe TRBD1 (5 bases). The CDR3 sequence is 14 residues long. Germline V CDR1 and CDR2: SEHNR, FQNEAQ (reference sequence). Trimming stripped 5 bases from V and 6 bases from J, with 14 bases between.

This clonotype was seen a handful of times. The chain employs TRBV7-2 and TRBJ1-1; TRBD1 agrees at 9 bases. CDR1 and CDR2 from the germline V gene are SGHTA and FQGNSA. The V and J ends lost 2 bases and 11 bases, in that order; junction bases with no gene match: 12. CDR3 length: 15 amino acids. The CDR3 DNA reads TGTGCCAGCAGCTTATCATTGGGGACAGGGAAGTTTGCTTTCTTT. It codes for CASSLSLGTGKFAFF.

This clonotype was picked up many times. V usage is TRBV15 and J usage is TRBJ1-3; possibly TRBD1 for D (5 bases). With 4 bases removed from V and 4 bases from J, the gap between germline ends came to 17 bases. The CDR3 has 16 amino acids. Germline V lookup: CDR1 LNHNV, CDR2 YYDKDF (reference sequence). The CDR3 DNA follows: TGTGCCACCAGCAAACTGGGGACCTACGAGGGAAACACCATATATTTT. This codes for CATSKLGTYEGNTIYF. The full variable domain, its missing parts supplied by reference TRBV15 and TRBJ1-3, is DAMVIQNPRYQVTQFGKPVTLSCSQTLNHNVMYWYQQKSSQAPKLLFHYYDKDFNNEADTPDNFQSRRPNTSFCFLDIRSPGLGDTAMYLCATSKLGTYEGNTIYFGEGSWLTVV.

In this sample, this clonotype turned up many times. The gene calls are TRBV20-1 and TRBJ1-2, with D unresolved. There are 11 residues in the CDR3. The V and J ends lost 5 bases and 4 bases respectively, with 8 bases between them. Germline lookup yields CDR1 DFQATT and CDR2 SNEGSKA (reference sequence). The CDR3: CSALAPYGYTF. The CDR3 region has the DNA TGCAGTGCTCTGGCCCCCTATGGCTACACCTTC.

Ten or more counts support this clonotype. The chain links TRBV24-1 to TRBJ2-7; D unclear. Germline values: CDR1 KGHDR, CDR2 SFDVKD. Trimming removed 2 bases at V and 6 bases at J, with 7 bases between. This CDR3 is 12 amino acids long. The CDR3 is CATSDSGFEQYF. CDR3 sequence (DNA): TGTGCCACCAGTGATTCCGGCTTCGAGCAGTACTTC.

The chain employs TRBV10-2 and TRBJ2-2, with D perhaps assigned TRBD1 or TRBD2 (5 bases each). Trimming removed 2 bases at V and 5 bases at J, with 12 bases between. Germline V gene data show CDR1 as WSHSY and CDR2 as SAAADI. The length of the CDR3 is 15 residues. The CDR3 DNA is TGCGCCAGCAGTGAGGCCGGGGCGATAACCGGGGAGCTGTTTTTT. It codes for CASSEAGAITGELFF.

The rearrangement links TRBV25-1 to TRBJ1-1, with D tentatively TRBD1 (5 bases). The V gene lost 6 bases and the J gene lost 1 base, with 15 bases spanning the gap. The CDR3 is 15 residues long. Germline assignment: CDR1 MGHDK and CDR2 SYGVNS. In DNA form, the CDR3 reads TGTGCCAGCAGCCCCCTGGCAGGGCCGAACACTGAAGCTTTCTTT. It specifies CASSPLAGPNTEAFF.

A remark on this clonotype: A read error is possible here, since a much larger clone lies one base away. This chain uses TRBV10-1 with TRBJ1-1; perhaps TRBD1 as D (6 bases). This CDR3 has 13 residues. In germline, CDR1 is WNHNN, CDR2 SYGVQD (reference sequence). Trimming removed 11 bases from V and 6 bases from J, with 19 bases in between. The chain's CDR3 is CAGPNRAGAEAFF. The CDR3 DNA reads TGCGCCGGCCCAAACAGGGCGGGAGCTGAAGCTTTCTTT.